The 9 T cell receptor beta chains presented below share a single source sample, sequenced in a study of regulatory T cells in long-lasting Graves disease. Assembly of TCR beta libraries relied on iRepertoire HTBI primers together with Arm-PCR of CDR3 regions. TCRdb used MiXCR to reprocess the multiplex PCR reads, holding one entry per CDR3 protein. The data hold some 490,000 distinct CDR3 sequences, with about 11% observed a single time. The time point: newly diagnosed GD, antithyroid drugs for less than 3 months. From PBMCs, RNA was extracted and then used to make the TCR library. These data were also filed under a second study, of T cells in Graves' hyperthyroidism and ophthalmopathy.

Here the sequenced sample was peripheral blood mononuclear cells (PBMCs), taken at new diagnosis, from a patient treated with antithyroid drugs. Receptor source: a woman aged 25-40 years with Graves disease.

This clonotype was counted many times. The rearrangement joins TRBV28 to TRBJ1-1, with TRBD1 as a possible D gene (6 bases). The V and J ends lost 5 bases and 1 base respectively, with 23 bases between them. Germline CDR1 MDHEN, CDR2 SYDVKM. CDR3 length: 18 residues. In nucleotides, the CDR3 is TGTGCCAGCAGTGCGGGAGAACAGGGTAGGGTATGGAACACTGAAGCTTTCTTT. As protein: CASSAGEQGRVWNTEAFF.

This clonotype has at least ten counts. The rearrangement joins TRBV7-2 to TRBJ2-5; possible D gene TRBD2, 6 bases. There are 15 residues in the CDR3. The V end lost 3 bases, the J end lost 1 base, and 12 bases lay between the germline ends. Germline loops: CDR1 SGHTA, CDR2 FQGNSA. CDR3 DNA sequence: TGTGCCAGCAGCTTTAAGCGGGCGGGCCAAGAGACCCAGTACTTC. It is translated as CASSFKRAGQETQYF.

The chain joins TRBV4-2 to TRBJ1-1; D perhaps matches TRBD1 (6 bases). Germline assignment: CDR1 LGHNA and CDR2 YNFKEQ. The CDR3 is 15 residues long. V dropped 4 bases and J dropped 7 bases, with 19 bases sitting between them. CDR3 in amino acids: CASSPRHEGGNEAFF. In nucleotides, the CDR3 is TGTGCCAGCAGCCCCCGCCACGAAGGGGGTAATGAAGCTTTCTTT.

This clonotype turned up a few times. A far larger clone is off by one base, so a read error is likely. The V call is TRBV12-3 or TRBV12-4, the J call TRBJ2-3; possibly TRBD2 for D (7 bases). The DNA end favors TRBJ2-7, so the J call may be wrong. This CDR3 is built from 15 residues. The CDR3 coding sequence is TGTGCCAGCAGTTTCGAGGGGGGAGGGCACAATGAGCAGTACTTC. Its translation is CASSFEGGGHNEQYF.

This chain links TRBV13 with TRBJ2-1; 9 bases map to TRBD2. There are 19 residues in the CDR3. V gave up 4 bases and J gave up 7 bases; unmatched junction bases: 20. Per germline, CDR1 PRHDT and CDR2 FYEKMQ (reference sequence). CDR3 sequence reads: CASSSTSGPTAPFENEQFF. The CDR3 bases are TGTGCCAGCAGCTCGACTAGCGGTCCGACCGCCCCCTTCGAAAATGAGCAGTTCTTC.

Details on this clonotype: A far larger clone is off by one base, so a read error is likely. This chain joins TRBV6-2 or TRBV6-3 and TRBJ2-2; D is uncertain. Germline loops: CDR1 MNHEY, CDR2 SVGEGT. This CDR3 region has 14 residues. CDR3 in DNA: TGTGCCAACAGTTTTCTCGCTGACACCGGGGAGCTGTTTTTT. Encoded protein: CANSFLADTGELFF.

This clonotype was seen at least ten times. This chain links TRBV12-3 or TRBV12-4 with TRBJ2-1; TRBD2 matches 8 bases. V lost 1 base, J lost 9 bases, and 20 bases stayed unmatched. The CDR3 is 19 amino acids. CDR3 in amino acids: CASSLGEEIIAGPGAEQFF. CDR3 in DNA: TGTGCCAGCAGTTTAGGGGAAGAGATAATAGCGGGGCCGGGGGCTGAGCAGTTCTTC.

The V call is TRBV7-2, the J call TRBJ2-5; maybe TRBD2 (6 bases). The CDR3 length is 14 residues. Germline V gene lookup returns CDR1 SGHTA and CDR2 FQGNSA. V lost 3 bases, J lost 5 bases, and 13 bases lay in between. The CDR3 is CASSFPGAVETQYF. In nucleotides, the CDR3 is TGTGCCAGCAGCTTCCCGGGAGCGGTTGAGACCCAGTACTTC.

This clonotype was counted many times. V usage is TRBV30 and J usage is TRBJ1-1; the match to TRBD1 covers 9 bases. J lost 4 bases, V lost 4 bases, and 7 bases had no gene match. This CDR3 comprises 14 residues. CDR1 is GTSNPN, CDR2 SVGIG, per germline (reference sequence). CDR3 in DNA: TGTGCCTGGAATCCGGGACAGGGAGGCACTGAAGCTTTCTTT. The encoded protein is CAWNPGQGGTEAFF.